The clone carrying this T cell receptor (beta chain) was seen more than once but under ten times. The trim removed 4 bases at V and 4 bases at J, leaving 8 bases unmatched. CDR1 SGHNT and CDR2 YYREEE come from the germline V gene (reference sequence). The CDR3 covers 15 residues. The sample is drawn from a study of beta chain features in type 1 diabetes. Background on the study: The examined sorted cells totaled approximately 110 million across samples.

Since all of the isolated RNA was reverse transcribed, expressed TCRB transcripts were what got sequenced. Method: immunoSEQ multiplex PCR; TCRdb's copy keeps in-frame clones and lacks some. The data show about 250,000 clones, with over 12% seen just once and around 0.03% held by the top ten. The source of this sequence is a woman aged 40 to 50 in good health. The rearrangement joins TRBV5-4 to TRBJ2-5; 9 positions match TRBD2. The sample taken for sequencing was naive CD4+ T cells from blood. CDR3 DNA sequence: TGTGCCAGCAGCCAAGGGGTAGCGGGGGCAGAGACCCAGTACTTC. Its protein is CASSQGVAGAETQYF.